Presented here are 25 T cell receptor beta chains from one specimen sequenced in a study of T cells in Graves' hyperthyroidism and ophthalmopathy. The source material, RNA transcripts, was used to amplify TCR beta CDR3 regions. An initial round of RT-PCR targeting the TCR CDR3 relied on the HTBI primer set. TCRdb fed the multiplex PCR reads into MiXCR, producing one record per CDR3 protein. The data show fewer than 450,000 distinct CDR3 sequences, with about 15% seen just once and approximately 30% held by the top ten. Sequencing was performed on blood. The receptor set was obtained from a woman aged 25 to 39 with Graves' hyperthyroidism that later progressed to Graves' ophthalmopathy.

In this sample, this clonotype turned up many times. V is TRBV12-3 or TRBV12-4 and J is TRBJ2-1; tentatively, D is TRBD1 (5 bases). The V gene lost 2 bases and the J gene lost 1 base, with 15 bases spanning the gap. CDR3 length equals 17 residues. CDR3 DNA: TGTGCCAGCAGTTTACGCCCAGGGATCTCGTCCTACAATGAGCAGTTCTTC. Its translation: CASSLRPGISSYNEQFF.

This clonotype showed up many times. J is TRBJ2-2 and V is TRBV2, with D unresolved. The CDR3 spans 14 residues. The ends were cut back, 3 bases at V and 6 bases at J, with 11 bases in the middle. Germline CDR1 SNHLY, CDR2 FYNNEI. The CDR3 loop is CASSERRISGELFF. CDR3 nucleotide sequence: TGTGCCAGCAGTGAGAGAAGAATTTCCGGGGAGCTGTTTTTT.

The chain couples TRBV28 to TRBJ2-3, with 11 nucleotides matching TRBD2. Trimming removed 1 base from V and 1 base from J; junction bases left unmatched: 7. This CDR3 contains 18 residues. From germline, CDR1 is MDHEN and CDR2 SYDVKM. The DNA of the CDR3 is TGTGCCAGCAGTTTATCCGGACTAGCGGGCGTGGGCACAGATACGCAGTATTTT. Encoded protein: CASSLSGLAGVGTDTQYF.

This clonotype was counted ten times or more. V gene TRBV11-2 combines with J gene TRBJ2-1; no clear D gene. This CDR3 is built from 12 residues. V lost 1 base and J lost 10, with 8 bases in between. Germline V gene data show CDR1 as SGHAT and CDR2 as FQNNGV. In nucleotides, the CDR3 is TGTGCCAGCAGCTTAGCCCCCCTCGAGCAGTTCTTC. Residues: CASSLAPLEQFF.

This clonotype was seen ten or more times. The J gene is TRBJ2-1, the V gene TRBV7-9, with 12 bases that match TRBD2. Per germline, CDR1 SEHNR and CDR2 FQNEAQ (reference sequence). The CDR3 spans 19 residues. V dropped 3 bases and J dropped 1; count of bases not matched to a gene: 10. DNA for the CDR3: TGTGCCAGCAGCTTCACGTTAGGGACTAGCGGGCGGTCCTACAATGAGCAGTTCTTC. Protein sequence: CASSFTLGTSGRSYNEQFF.

The rearrangement uses TRBV7-6 and TRBJ2-2; tentative D call: TRBD1 (7 bases). Trimming shortened V by 2 bases and J by 3 bases, and 16 bases separated the two germline ends. The CDR3 covers 17 residues. Germline V CDR1 and CDR2: SGHVS, FNYEAQ. CDR3 loop: CASSLQEGTDDTGELFF. The CDR3 DNA is TGTGCCAGCAGCTTACAGGAGGGGACAGATGACACCGGGGAGCTGTTTTTT.

This clonotype was detected a few times. The rearrangement links TRBV6-1 to TRBJ1-2, with 8 bases matching TRBD1. The V and J ends lost 5 bases and 4 bases, in that order; junction bases with no gene match: 6. This CDR3 comprises 14 residues. Germline CDR1 and CDR2: MNHNS and SASEGT. CDR3 sequence (DNA): TGTGCCAGCAGTTTTACAGGGGGGCCCTATGGCTACACCTTC. It yields the protein CASSFTGGPYGYTF.

This clonotype appeared a few times. The gene calls are TRBV11-3 and TRBJ2-3; D is ambiguous. This CDR3 has 14 amino acids. V was pared by 0 bases and J by 2 bases, with 6 bases between. Germline CDR1 and CDR2: SGHNT and YENEEA. Written as DNA, the CDR3 is TGTGCCAGCAGCTTAGATTCGGTCACAGATACGCAGTATTTT. Translation: CASSLDSVTDTQYF.

The chain carries TRBV20-1 and TRBJ1-1, with D tentatively TRBD1 (5 bases). Trimming removed 3 bases at V and 9 bases at J, with 14 bases between. The CDR3 has 12 amino acids. Germline CDR1 and CDR2: DFQATT and SNEGSKA (reference sequence). The CDR3 bases are TGCAGTGCTAGTGCGCCGACAGACAAAGCTTTCTTT. This gives the protein CSASAPTDKAFF.

This clonotype was recorded a few times. The chain combines TRBV29-1 with TRBJ2-5, with a weak D call TRBD2 (5 bases). The CDR3 sequence is 12 residues long. Trimming removed 6 bases at V and 4 bases at J, with 12 bases between. The germline CDR1 and CDR2 sequences are SQVTM and ANQGSEA. The CDR3 sequence: CSVRLYGETQYF. The CDR3 nucleotides read TGCAGCGTGCGACTATACGGAGAGACCCAGTACTTC.

This clonotype was counted once. The chain recombines TRBV12-3 or TRBV12-4 with TRBJ1-4; D is unclear. This CDR3 has 14 amino acids. V lost 3 bases and J 8 bases, leaving 13 bases between the germline ends. CDR3 protein: CASSFPPLGEKLFF. DNA of the CDR3: TGTGCCAGCAGTTTCCCTCCATTGGGGGAAAAACTGTTTTTT.

This clonotype came up many times. J is TRBJ1-1 and V is TRBV11-2, with 10 nucleotides matching TRBD1. The CDR3 sequence is 16 residues long. Germline V gives CDR1 SGHAT, CDR2 FQNNGV. V was clipped by 5 bases and J by 5 bases; unmatched bases: 11. The CDR3 protein is CASSQVPGQGKTEAFF. CDR3 nucleotides: TGTGCCAGCAGCCAAGTCCCGGGACAGGGGAAGACTGAAGCTTTCTTT.

The sample holds many counts of this clonotype. This chain uses TRBV27 with TRBJ2-6, with TRBD2 as a possible D gene (6 bases). Looked up from germline, CDR1 is MNHEY and CDR2 is SMNVEV (reference sequence). This CDR3 is built from 16 residues. The ends were cut back, 5 bases at V and 2 bases at J, with 13 bases in the middle. CDR3 sequence: CASSARPGAGANVLTF. The CDR3 DNA reads TGTGCCAGCAGTGCGCGCCCGGGGGCTGGGGCCAACGTCCTGACTTTC.

This clonotype was seen many times. The V and J genes are TRBV12-3 or TRBV12-4 and TRBJ2-5, with 7 bases matching TRBD1. The ends lost 6 bases at V and 2 bases at J; junction bases unmatched: 3. The CDR3 runs 13 residues. CDR3 sequence reads: CASRVQGQETQYF. The CDR3 nucleotides are TGTGCCAGCAGGGTACAGGGGCAAGAGACCCAGTACTTC.

The chain combines TRBV14 with TRBJ2-4, with 9 bases fitting TRBD2. Looked up from germline, CDR1 is SGHDN and CDR2 is FVKESK. V lost 3 bases to trimming and J lost 6 bases; unmatched junction nucleotides: 6. The CDR3 spans 15 residues. The CDR3 DNA reads TGTGCCAGCAGCCATTTAGCGGGGGCCGGAAACATTCAGTACTTC. Its protein product is CASSHLAGAGNIQYF.

This clonotype occurred a few times. The chain combines TRBV29-1 with TRBJ2-1, with 9 bases fitting TRBD2. Germline trimming cut 1 base from V and 4 bases from J; bases unmatched to any gene: 11. Germline lookup yields CDR1 SQVTM and CDR2 ANQGSEA. CDR3 size: 17 residues. The CDR3 nucleotides are TGCAGCGTTGAAGGCACCCTTCCGGGACTAGCATACAATGAGCAGTTCTTC. Translating gives CSVEGTLPGLAYNEQFF.

This clonotype was counted between two and nine times. V is TRBV24-1 and J is TRBJ2-2; 12 nucleotides line up with TRBD2. This CDR3 spans 18 amino acids. After removal of 2 bases from V and 3 bases from J, the junction contained 6 bases not matched to a gene. Germline V lookup: CDR1 KGHDR, CDR2 SFDVKD. The CDR3 coding sequence is TGTGCCACCAGTGATTGGCTAGCGGGAGGGGCGGACACCGGGGAGCTGTTTTTT. Translation: CATSDWLAGGADTGELFF.

This clonotype was seen ten or more times. This chain joins TRBV19 and TRBJ2-1, with D perhaps matching TRBD1 (6 bases). Germline V gives CDR1 LNHDA, CDR2 SQIVND (reference sequence). The CDR3 runs 16 residues. Trimming took 6 bases from V and 3 from J, leaving 18 bases between them. The CDR3 region is CASSSDSPINYNEQFF. DNA of the CDR3: TGTGCCAGTAGCTCGGACAGTCCCATAAACTACAATGAGCAGTTCTTC. Looking up the rest from reference TRBV19 and TRBJ2-1 gives the full variable domain: DGGITQSPKYLFRKEGQNVTLSCEQNLNHDAMYWYRQDPGQGLRLIYYSQIVNDFQKGDIAEGYSVSREKKESFPLTVTSAQKNPTAFYLCASSSDSPINYNEQFFGPGTRLTVL.

The sample holds many counts of this clonotype. The genes are TRBV29-1 and TRBJ2-1; D ambiguous. The CDR3 is 12 residues long. Germline V gives CDR1 SQVTM, CDR2 ANQGSEA. The V gene lost 5 bases and the J gene lost 8 bases, with 13 bases spanning the gap. CDR3 sequence: CSVSPRSDEQFF. The CDR3, as DNA: TGCAGCGTTAGTCCCCGCAGCGATGAGCAGTTCTTC.

This clonotype showed up many times. This rearrangement joins TRBV28 to TRBJ2-1, with TRBD2 identical over 7 bases. CDR1 and CDR2 (germline): MDHEN, SYDVKM. Trimming cost V 5 bases and J 8 bases; bases outside gene matches: 15. The CDR3 loop spans 16 amino acids. The CDR3 protein is CASSELERGSWDEQFF. Here the CDR3 DNA reads TGTGCCAGCAGTGAGTTAGAGCGGGGAAGTTGGGATGAGCAGTTCTTC. The variable domain in full, with the rest retrieved from reference TRBV28 and TRBJ2-1, is DVKVTQSSRYLVKRTGEKVFLECVQDMDHENMFWYRQDPGLGLRLIYFSYDVKMKEKGDIPEGYSVSREKKERFSLILESASTNQTSMYLCASSELERGSWDEQFFGPGTRLTVL.

This clonotype was observed many times. The chain recombines TRBV27 with TRBJ1-2; 7 nucleotides align to TRBD1. The junction had 11 bases not matched to a gene; V was cut back by 6 bases and J by 7 bases. CDR3 length: 14 amino acids. Germline CDR1 and CDR2: MNHEY and SMNVEV (reference sequence). For the CDR3, the DNA is TGTGCCAGCAGAACAGGGGTACGGTTCGGTGGCTACACCTTC. The encoded protein is CASRTGVRFGGYTF.

This clonotype was counted a few times. V usage is TRBV9 and J usage is TRBJ2-5, with TRBD2 identical over 7 bases. There are 16 residues in the CDR3. In germline, CDR1 is SGDLS, CDR2 YYNGEE. The junction had 16 bases not matched to a gene; V was cut back by 6 bases and J by 5 bases. The CDR3 sequence: CASTRWGGVKEETQYF. The DNA for the CDR3 is TGTGCCAGCACCCGGTGGGGGGGGGTAAAAGAGGAGACCCAGTACTTC.

This clonotype was seen a few times. The chain has TRBV6-1 and TRBJ1-4; D call uncertain. This CDR3 region has 11 residues. V lost 7 bases and J lost 8, with 8 bases in between. The germline gives CDR1 MNHNS, CDR2 SASEGT. This CDR3 is CASTDGEKLFF. For the CDR3, the DNA is TGTGCCAGCACCGACGGGGAAAAACTGTTTTTT.

CDR3 residues: CASRNRDRDYEQYF. CDR3 nucleotide sequence: TGTGCCAGCAGGAACCGGGACAGAGACTACGAGCAGTACTTC. This chain uses TRBV2 with TRBJ2-7, with TRBD1 matching 7 bases. CDR1 is SNHLY and CDR2 is FYNNEI in the germline V gene. CDR3 length: 14 amino acids. The ends lost 6 bases at V and 3 bases at J; junction bases unmatched: 8. The whole variable domain, remainder taken from reference TRBV2 and TRBJ2-7, is EPEVTQTPSHQVTQMGQEVILRCVPISNHLYFYWYRQILGQKVEFLVSFYNNEISEKSEIFDDQFSVERPDGSNFTLKIRSTKLEDSAMYFCASRNRDRDYEQYFGPGTRLTVT.

A few counts support this clonotype. V is TRBV28 and J is TRBJ2-1, with 8 bases fitting TRBD2. CDR3 length: 15 residues. Germline CDR1 is MDHEN and CDR2 is SYDVKM. After removal of 5 bases from V and 6 bases from J, the junction contained 9 bases not matched to a gene. In nucleotides, the CDR3 is TGTGCCAGCAGTCCTTTCGGGGGGGCGGGCAATGAGCAGTTCTTC. Its translation: CASSPFGGAGNEQFF.